This TCR beta chain emerged from a study of cytomegalovirus exposure and HLA in healthy donors (dated by TCRdb to about 2017). For the wider study: According to a later analysis, the 120 or so validation repertoires were produced on the same platform as the approximately 610 repertoires of the first cohort. Besides the first cohort of 666 subjects, a separate validation cohort made up of 120 different subjects was used. The study aimed to test whether signatures of past pathogen exposure could be identified by cataloging public T cell receptors. To predict cytomegalovirus infection status, the study combined high-throughput TCR immunosequencing, statistical association of individual TCRs with disease status, and machine learning. The investigation overall reported the following: The validation cohort had no HLA typing available for a later analysis, so co-occurrence within that cohort was assessed over all 130 or so repertoires. In both the original and validation cohorts, the classifier was reported to diagnose cytomegalovirus status with high specificity and sensitivity. The authors suggested that the approach could potentially be generalized to other disease states and immunological phenotypes. Across donors, most TCR sequences were observed very rarely, whereas some public TCRs were present in many individuals. Three of the identified cytomegalovirus-associated TCR beta chains were confirmed in vitro to be specific for cytomegalovirus antigens. Subsequent analysis determined that TCRs grouped into clusters in the first cohort also showed a tendency toward co-occurrence across the approximately 110 validation repertoires, and about 94% of cluster scores exceeded 0. In the study, some 160 TCR beta chains were listed as associated with cytomegalovirus.

The CDR3 numbers 16 residues from cysteine through phenylalanine. The DNA shown is the 48-base CDR3, in frame from base 1. The CDR1 and CDR2 encoded by the germline V gene are SQVTM and ANQGSEA. V ends up 5 bases short and J 6 bases short, with an unmatched junction base count of 16. The library relied on the immunoSEQ multiplex PCR assay. The authors' pipeline ran thus. A statistical classification framework was built for diagnosing cytomegalovirus status from the catalog of TCR beta chain sequences. Imported from immuneACCESS, the table was reduced by TCRdb to in-frame sequences with V and J called. These copies leave out some clones; in studies compared against another copy, an unresolved V gene accounts for under half, and the cause of the remainder is not known. V and J calls plus clone size are reproduced from that table; the DNA served to infer D and trimming. For this sample the table gives under 200,000 clones, of which roughly nine tenths were detected only once. Jointly, the top ten make up approximately 10% of the sample.

The donors were included in the validation cohort of around 120 subjects, a group kept apart from the approximately 670-subject first cohort. On this clone: No cognate antigen has been identified for it. There are no base qualities to consult, and no much larger clone falls within one base.

The receptor's source is a woman aged 18-29 years in good health and CMV-seropositive. The material sequenced was PBMCs. The sequence joins TRBV29-1 to TRBJ2-7, and 10 bases in between align with TRBD2. The CDR3 is CSVSPSGGPGVVEQYF. The DNA is as follows: TGCAGCGTTAGTCCTAGCGGGGGTCCAGGGGTTGTCGAGCAGTACTTC.